The entry below describes one T cell receptor (beta chain). CDR3 length: 16 amino acids. Germline assignment: CDR1 SGHVS and CDR2 FQNEAQ. Trimming pared 5 bases from V and 0 bases from J, leaving 13 bases between. This specimen belongs to a study of blood T cell repertoires in COVID-19. Study-wide background: From the United States, Italy and Spain came samples of acute and convalescent COVID-19. T cells, B-cell-depleted T cells, or PBMCs supplied cDNA or gDNA.

Repertoires were generated with immunoSEQ multiplex PCR, while TCRdb's copy carries only in-frame clones and drops some. The sample has 85,000 to 120,000 clones, roughly 92% seen once; the top ten hold around 2%. A Seattle source enrolled patients during active infection and followed them longitudinally. The chain recombines TRBV7-8 with TRBJ1-4; D remains ambiguous. The specimen sequenced was peripheral blood. This sequence was found in a woman aged 45 to 65 with COVID-19, enrolled during active disease. CDR3 sequence (DNA): TGTGCCAGCAGCCCATTTGGCCCATCAACTAATGAAAAACTGTTTTTT. This sequence encodes CASSPFGPSTNEKLFF.